This is a list of T cell receptor beta chains from one sample in a study of control samples from healthy donors and cancer patients. The assay was immunoSEQ multiplex PCR, and TCRdb's table has in-frame clones only and misses some. Counted here are fewer than 200,000 clones, around 93% occurring once; the ten biggest clones make up about 4%. Sequencing used blood. These receptors came from a woman aged 55-69 years in good health. Both conserved end residues are part of each CDR3. The D gene is left open where the match is weak. Part of the rows lack a size; the others show once, few, many or a class for expanded clones.

CDR3aa: CASRNPGGSNYGYTF; CDR3nt: TGTGCCAGTAGGAATCCCGGGGGATCTAACTATGGCTACACCTTC; d_gene: -; abundance: -; j_gene: TRBJ1-2; v_gene: TRBV19
CDR3aa: CASSYGQGPSTDTQYF; CDR3nt: TGCGCCAGCAGCTACGGACAGGGGCCTAGCACAGATACGCAGTATTTT; d_gene: TRBD1; abundance: -; j_gene: TRBJ2-3; v_gene: TRBV5-1
CDR3aa: CASSQAGTSGYTF; CDR3nt: TGTGCCAGCAGCCAAGCTGGGACATCCGGCTACACCTTC; d_gene: -; abundance: -; j_gene: TRBJ1-2; v_gene: TRBV3-1/TRBV3-2
CDR3aa: CASSYSSGAGNTIYF; CDR3nt: TGTGCCAGCAGTTACTCATCGGGGGCTGGAAACACCATATATTTT; d_gene: -; abundance: -; j_gene: TRBJ1-3; v_gene: TRBV6-5
CDR3aa: CASSKTGPAPLHF; CDR3nt: TGTGCCAGCAGTAAAACAGGGCCCGCACCCCTCCACTTT; d_gene: -; abundance: -; j_gene: TRBJ1-6; v_gene: TRBV6-5
CDR3aa: CASSWGSQGRTEAFF; CDR3nt: TGTGCCAGCAGCTGGGGGAGCCAGGGGAGGACTGAAGCTTTCTTT; d_gene: -; abundance: -; j_gene: TRBJ1-1; v_gene: TRBV7-9
CDR3aa: CASSLVGTGDEQYF; CDR3nt: TGTGCCAGCAGCTTAGTGGGGACAGGGGACGAGCAGTACTTC; d_gene: TRBD1; abundance: -; j_gene: TRBJ2-7; v_gene: TRBV7-9
CDR3aa: CASSLIIGVVTQYF; CDR3nt: TGTGCCAGCAGCTTAATCATAGGTGTGGTTACGCAGTATTTT; d_gene: -; abundance: -; j_gene: TRBJ2-3; v_gene: TRBV7-2
CDR3aa: CASSQEFGGYEQYF; CDR3nt: TGTGCCAGCAGCCAAGAGTTTGGTGGCTACGAGCAGTACTTC; d_gene: -; abundance: -; j_gene: TRBJ2-7; v_gene: TRBV4-2
CDR3aa: CATSRPRDRNRNQPQHF; CDR3nt: TGTGCCACCAGCAGACCCCGGGACAGAAATCGGAATCAGCCCCAGCATTTT; d_gene: TRBD1; abundance: -; j_gene: TRBJ1-5; v_gene: TRBV15
CDR3aa: CASSVGQGNTEAFF; CDR3nt: TGTGCCAGCAGCGTAGGACAGGGGAACACTGAAGCTTTCTTT; d_gene: TRBD1; abundance: -; j_gene: TRBJ1-1; v_gene: TRBV9
CDR3aa: CASSGGALDSYEQYF; CDR3nt: TGCGCCAGCAGCGGGGGGGCTCTGGACTCCTACGAGCAGTACTTC; d_gene: TRBD2; abundance: -; j_gene: TRBJ2-7; v_gene: TRBV10-1
CDR3aa: CASSNRELGAKNIQYF; CDR3nt: TGTGCCAGCAGTAACCGGGAACTTGGGGCCAAAAACATTCAGTACTTC; d_gene: -; abundance: -; j_gene: TRBJ2-4; v_gene: TRBV6-2/TRBV6-3
CDR3aa: CASSFRGQQAFF; CDR3nt: TGTGCCAGCAGTTTCAGAGGCCAGCAAGCTTTCTTT; d_gene: -; abundance: -; j_gene: TRBJ1-1; v_gene: TRBV12-3/TRBV12-4
CDR3aa: CASIPSGEYTDTQYF; CDR3nt: TGTGCCAGCATTCCTAGCGGGGAATACACAGATACGCAGTATTTT; d_gene: TRBD2; abundance: -; j_gene: TRBJ2-3; v_gene: TRBV2
CDR3aa: CATSRGQRIPETQYF; CDR3nt: TGTGCCACCAGCCGGGGACAGCGGATCCCAGAGACCCAGTACTTC; d_gene: TRBD1; abundance: once; j_gene: TRBJ2-5; v_gene: TRBV15
CDR3aa: CASSPLPRGGNTGELFF; CDR3nt: TGCGCCAGCAGCCCACTACCGAGGGGGGGCAACACCGGGGAGCTGTTTTTT; d_gene: -; abundance: -; j_gene: TRBJ2-2; v_gene: TRBV4-3
CDR3aa: CASSLGRAGSSNQPQHF; CDR3nt: TGTGCCAGCAGCTTAGGGCGGGCGGGGAGTAGCAATCAGCCCCAGCATTTT; d_gene: -; abundance: -; j_gene: TRBJ1-5; v_gene: TRBV7-9
CDR3aa: CSVGRDRGAMGAFF; CDR3nt: TGCAGCGTCGGTAGGGACAGGGGAGCCATGGGTGCTTTCTTT; d_gene: TRBD1; abundance: -; j_gene: TRBJ1-1; v_gene: TRBV29-1
CDR3aa: CASSTRGLASGGSEQYF; CDR3nt: TGTGCCAGCAGCACCCGAGGGTTGGCTAGCGGGGGAAGCGAGCAGTACTTC; d_gene: TRBD2; abundance: -; j_gene: TRBJ2-7; v_gene: TRBV7-2
CDR3aa: CAWSPTEVYGYTF; CDR3nt: TGTGCCTGGAGTCCGACAGAAGTCTATGGCTACACCTTC; d_gene: -; abundance: -; j_gene: TRBJ1-2; v_gene: TRBV30
CDR3aa: CASSLDATYYGYTF; CDR3nt: TGTGCCAGCAGCTTGGATGCTACTTACTATGGCTACACCTTC; d_gene: -; abundance: -; j_gene: TRBJ1-2; v_gene: TRBV5-5
CDR3aa: CASSEGTKGSQPQHF; CDR3nt: TGTGCCAGCAGCGAAGGGACAAAAGGGAGTCAGCCCCAGCATTTT; d_gene: -; abundance: -; j_gene: TRBJ1-5; v_gene: TRBV25-1
CDR3aa: CASSSRTGGGEKLFF; CDR3nt: TGTGCCAGCAGCTCTCGGACGGGAGGGGGTGAAAAACTGTTTTTT; d_gene: -; abundance: -; j_gene: TRBJ1-4; v_gene: TRBV7-8
CDR3aa: CASRDRQVIGEAFF; CDR3nt: TGTGCCAGCAGAGACAGACAGGTAATCGGTGAAGCTTTCTTT; d_gene: -; abundance: -; j_gene: TRBJ1-1; v_gene: TRBV2
CDR3aa: CASRGGPYEQYF; CDR3nt: TGTGCCAGCAGAGGCGGTCCCTACGAGCAGTACTTC; d_gene: -; abundance: -; j_gene: TRBJ2-7; v_gene: TRBV11-2
CDR3aa: CASSLAQTRDSAYNEQFF; CDR3nt: TGCGCCAGCAGCTTGGCTCAAACCCGGGACTCAGCCTACAATGAGCAGTTCTTC; d_gene: -; abundance: -; j_gene: TRBJ2-1; v_gene: TRBV5-1
CDR3aa: CASSSDRGRLDTQYF; CDR3nt: TGTGCCAGCAGCTCAGACAGGGGGCGTTTAGATACGCAGTATTTT; d_gene: TRBD1; abundance: -; j_gene: TRBJ2-3; v_gene: TRBV11-1
CDR3aa: CASSDTVLKETQYF; CDR3nt: TGTGCCAGCAGTGACACGGTTCTTAAAGAGACCCAGTACTTC; d_gene: -; abundance: -; j_gene: TRBJ2-5; v_gene: TRBV27
CDR3aa: CASSAVEGSDEQYF; CDR3nt: TGTGCCAGCAGCGCCGTCGAGGGATCGGACGAGCAGTACTTC; d_gene: -; abundance: -; j_gene: TRBJ2-7; v_gene: TRBV9
CDR3aa: CASRRDRVDEQYF; CDR3nt: TGTGCCAGCAGAAGGGACAGGGTCGACGAGCAGTACTTC; d_gene: TRBD1; abundance: -; j_gene: TRBJ2-7; v_gene: TRBV12-3/TRBV12-4
CDR3aa: CASSLGQGSSPLHF; CDR3nt: TGTGCCAGCAGTCTGGGACAGGGATCTTCACCCCTCCACTTT; d_gene: TRBD1; abundance: -; j_gene: TRBJ1-6; v_gene: TRBV2
CDR3aa: CASIWERTSSYEQYF; CDR3nt: TGTGCCAGCATCTGGGAGCGGACGAGCTCCTACGAGCAGTACTTC; d_gene: -; abundance: once; j_gene: TRBJ2-7; v_gene: TRBV2
CDR3aa: CASSRDRGRVDTQYF; CDR3nt: TGCGCCAGCAGCCGAGACAGGGGGCGGGTTGATACGCAGTATTTT; d_gene: TRBD1; abundance: -; j_gene: TRBJ2-3; v_gene: TRBV4-3
CDR3aa: CASSLDHGKSRSNQPQHF; CDR3nt: TGTGCCAGCAGCTTAGATCACGGCAAAAGTAGGAGCAATCAGCCCCAGCATTTT; d_gene: -; abundance: -; j_gene: TRBJ1-5; v_gene: TRBV7-9
CDR3aa: CASSPGAHLAPQHF; CDR3nt: TGTGCCAGCAGTCCAGGAGCCCACCTCGCACCCCAGCATTTT; d_gene: -; abundance: -; j_gene: TRBJ1-5; v_gene: TRBV6-2/TRBV6-3
CDR3aa: CASSFWTTVNTEAFF; CDR3nt: TGTGCCAGCAGCTTTTGGACAACTGTGAACACTGAAGCTTTCTTT; d_gene: -; abundance: -; j_gene: TRBJ1-1; v_gene: TRBV7-9
CDR3aa: CASSSTGPNEKLFF; CDR3nt: TGTGCCAGCAGCTCGACAGGGCCTAATGAAAAACTGTTTTTT; d_gene: TRBD1; abundance: -; j_gene: TRBJ1-4; v_gene: TRBV7-8
CDR3aa: CASSPSSALEYGYTF; CDR3nt: TGTGCCAGCAGCCCCAGCTCCGCACTAGAATATGGCTACACCTTC; d_gene: -; abundance: -; j_gene: TRBJ1-2; v_gene: TRBV9
CDR3aa: CASSLGASLSNYGYTF; CDR3nt: TGTGCCAGCAGCTTAGGAGCCAGCTTGAGTAACTATGGCTACACCTTC; d_gene: -; abundance: -; j_gene: TRBJ1-2; v_gene: TRBV7-2
CDR3aa: CASSVAGPYEQYF; CDR3nt: TGTGCCAGCAGTGTAGCGGGTCCCTACGAGCAGTACTTC; d_gene: TRBD2; abundance: -; j_gene: TRBJ2-7; v_gene: TRBV2
CDR3aa: CASSQGEGGSSYEQYF; CDR3nt: TGCGCCAGCAGCCAAGGCGAGGGGGGTAGCTCCTACGAGCAGTACTTC; d_gene: -; abundance: -; j_gene: TRBJ2-7; v_gene: TRBV4-3
CDR3aa: CASSHIFRDNSGNTIYF; CDR3nt: TGCGCCAGCAGCCATATATTCCGGGACAACTCTGGAAACACCATATATTTT; d_gene: -; abundance: -; j_gene: TRBJ1-3; v_gene: TRBV4-1
CDR3aa: CASSLSRDGNYGYTF; CDR3nt: TGTGCCAGCTCACTTTCCCGGGACGGGAACTATGGCTACACCTTC; d_gene: -; abundance: -; j_gene: TRBJ1-2; v_gene: TRBV18
CDR3aa: CATSMGLSYEQYF; CDR3nt: TGTGCCACCTCTATGGGGCTTTCCTACGAGCAGTACTTC; d_gene: -; abundance: -; j_gene: TRBJ2-7; v_gene: TRBV19
CDR3aa: CASSQGAEQYF; CDR3nt: TGTGCCAGCAGCCAAGGTGCCGAGCAGTACTTC; d_gene: -; abundance: -; j_gene: TRBJ2-7; v_gene: TRBV3-1/TRBV3-2
CDR3aa: CASSQHSGAEQYF; CDR3nt: TGTGCCAGCAGCCAGCACTCGGGAGCCGAGCAGTACTTC; d_gene: -; abundance: -; j_gene: TRBJ2-7; v_gene: TRBV3-1/TRBV3-2
CDR3aa: CASSLSGEAGNTIYF; CDR3nt: TGTGCCAGCAGTCTATCAGGGGAGGCAGGAAACACCATATATTTT; d_gene: -; abundance: -; j_gene: TRBJ1-3; v_gene: TRBV6-5
CDR3aa: CASSPRGGDSPLHF; CDR3nt: TGTGCCAGCTCACCACGGGGAGGGGATTCACCCCTCCACTTT; d_gene: -; abundance: -; j_gene: TRBJ1-6; v_gene: TRBV18
CDR3aa: CASSQPTGIDEQFF; CDR3nt: TGCGCCAGCAGCCAACCAACAGGGATAGATGAGCAGTTCTTC; d_gene: -; abundance: -; j_gene: TRBJ2-1; v_gene: TRBV4-1
CDR3aa: CASSLGRSPGPNEQYF; CDR3nt: TGCGCCAGCAGCTTGGGTAGGTCCCCGGGACCCAACGAGCAGTACTTC; d_gene: -; abundance: -; j_gene: TRBJ2-7; v_gene: TRBV5-1
CDR3aa: CASKVNNEQFF; CDR3nt: TGTGCCAGCAAGGTTAACAATGAGCAGTTCTTC; d_gene: -; abundance: -; j_gene: TRBJ2-1; v_gene: TRBV6-5
CDR3aa: CASSFWDSNTEAFF; CDR3nt: TGCGCCAGCAGCTTCTGGGATTCGAACACTGAAGCTTTCTTT; d_gene: -; abundance: -; j_gene: TRBJ1-1; v_gene: TRBV5-1
CDR3aa: CASSFIRDSYEQYF; CDR3nt: TGTGCCAGCAGCTTTATTAGGGACAGCTACGAGCAGTACTTC; d_gene: TRBD1; abundance: -; j_gene: TRBJ2-7; v_gene: TRBV7-2
CDR3aa: CATSRDTAEAFF; CDR3nt: TGTGCCACCAGCAGAGATACGGCCGAAGCTTTCTTT; d_gene: -; abundance: -; j_gene: TRBJ1-1; v_gene: TRBV15